This TCR beta chain emerged from a study of tumor-infiltrating lymphocytes in primary liver carcinoma (dated by TCRdb to 2016 to 2017). Study-level background: Of the five patients (three men and two women, aged 30 to 69 years), four had hepatocellular carcinoma and one had combined HCC and intrahepatic cholangiocarcinoma. Samples yielded roughly 3.5 to 7.5 million productive TCRbeta reads; read depth did not differ significantly between tissue types. A total of roughly 35 specimens from 5 patients, comprising about 25 tumor regions, 5 adjacent noncancerous liver tissues and 5 peripheral blood samples, were covered by TCRbeta repertoire sequencing. The study combined TCRbeta repertoire sequencing, expression microarrays and whole-exome sequencing across five regions of each liver tumor, with adjacent normal tissue and blood. Agilent mRNA microarray profiling was performed on the approximately 25 tumor region samples to relate TCRbeta repertoire diversity to the local molecular phenotype. High reproducibility was observed for the technical replicate repertoires, with mean shared-clone rates approximately 0.92 and correlation coefficients above 0.95. The five patients had tumors staged T1-T3 N0M0, with maximum diameters ranging from about 4 to 10 cm.

Without any cell sorting, total RNA and DNA were co-extracted from 20-30 mg of bulk tissue using the AllPrep DNA/RNA mini kit. Between late 2015 and 2016, a handful of patients in China with histopathologically diagnosed primary liver carcinoma had surgical resection. At the time of sampling, the patients had chronic HBV infection and had not received any treatment. Each tumor was sampled at five spatially separated regions: the tumor centre plus the superior, inferior, left-lateral and right-lateral poles. Histological examination found more than 80% viable tumor cells in every tumor sample. Pieces of fresh tumor and adjacent tissue were cut in half, with one half kept in RNAlater at -80 degrees C and the other half sent for histology. As encoded in the germline V gene, CDR1 is WSHSY while CDR2 is SAAADI. The CDR3 numbers 16 residues from cysteine through phenylalanine. Only the CDR3 region is kept as DNA, spanning 48 bases read in frame from base 1.

A constant-region primer and ProtoScript II reverse transcriptase were used to reverse-transcribe TCRbeta-specific cDNA from 500 ng total RNA. Three nested multiplex PCR rounds, following a slightly modified ARM-PCR procedure, were used to build the TCRbeta libraries. The first two PCR rounds used multiplex TRBV1-TRBV30 forward primers with a Cbeta reverse primer, each for 10 cycles. A final 25-cycle PCR with Deep VentR polymerase added sample barcodes and Illumina adapters. Before sequencing, amplicons of 200-500 bp were purified from gel using a QIAquick gel extraction kit. An Illumina HiSeq 2500 was used to sequence the TCRbeta amplicons, generating 250-bp paired-end reads. Per the authors' processing: Reads were quality-trimmed with Trimmomatic v0.33, and paired reads were merged with FLASH v1.2.11 to recover full CDR3 sequences. MiGEC v1.2.1b assigned V, D and J germline segments to the rearranged TCRbeta sequences. Clonotype statistics and Shannon-Wiener diversity indices were computed with VDJtools v1.0.0. Except for diversity analysis, only the 250 most abundant clonotypes of each sample were used in subsequent analyses to reduce sampling bias. TCRdb trimmed public reads at Q25 via fastp, called clones via MiXCR and kept in-frame beta chains. Rows are unified per CDR3 protein, each entry keeping the most common DNA and genes. TCRdb's processing, not the authors' own work, is the source of the V and J calls. The sample yields around 71,000 distinct CDR3 sequences; 71% were counted once. The top ten hold about 13% of the sample.

Beyond this particular receptor, the publication reports: Just about 8-25% of top clones turned up in all five regions of a tumor, which suggests spatial heterogeneity among tumor-infiltrating T cells. Since the samples were bulk and unsorted, there was no way to compare CD4+ and CD8+ T cell repertoires. Consistent with antigen-driven expansion, pairs of tumor regions showed higher repertoire overlap (mean roughly 36%) than either tumor-adjacent pairs (approximately 17%) or tumor-blood pairs (around 14%). The study included only 4 to 6 patients, and the authors note findings should be validated in a larger study. Only the TCR beta chain was sequenced, so true repertoire diversity is likely underestimated because unpaired alpha chains were not captured. A significantly larger repertoire fraction was made up by the top 250 clones in tumors than in blood (p = 0.039).

About this clonotype: Its antigen is not yet known. Germline is not matched at one junction end, which may reflect a read error.

Sequenced material: liver tumor tissue from sampling region 4. The cell subset or site label here, explained by the study, means: tumor region T4, right-lateral pole. This TCR was sampled from a woman aged 60-75 years with primary liver carcinoma and hepatitis B virus infection. Here the chain combines TRBV10-2 and TRBJ2-7; TRBD2 is possibly the D segment (5 matching bases). The DNA is as follows: TGCGCCAACAGTGTTCAGCAGACTATAGGAGGCTACGAGCAGTACTTC. It translates to CANSVQQTIGGYEQYF.